This record concerns one TCR beta chain sequence. The entry originates in a study of blood T cell repertoires in COVID-19. Across the study: Samples came from the United States, Italy and Spain, spanning acute and convalescent COVID-19.

This CDR3 is built from 15 residues. Germline V CDR1 and CDR2: LGHNT, FRNRAP. Trimming left V 4 bases short and J 0 bases short, with 10 bases between. Assay: immunoSEQ multiplex PCR; the TCRdb copy retains only in-frame clones and omits some. The repertoire consists of 150,000 to 200,000 clones, with about 86% occurring once and the leading ten covering about 0.95%. Sequenced sample: peripheral blood. The sequence came from a man aged 18 to 35 with acute or convalescent COVID-19. The chain couples TRBV12-5 to TRBJ1-3; D is unclear. The CDR3 region has the DNA TGTGCTAGTGGTTACATGGGAGACTCTGGAAACACCATATATTTT. Its translation is CASGYMGDSGNTIYF.